The 17 T cell receptor beta chains below all came from one sample that was sequenced in a study of blood T cell repertoires in COVID-19. Sequencing used immunoSEQ multiplex PCR; TCRdb keeps in-frame clones, though not all of them. The sample yields approximately 310,000 clones, 70% to 90% seen once. The source material was PBMCs or T cells enriched from blood (not recorded which). The receptors stem from a man aged 25 to 40 who had recovered from COVID-19.

The chain joins TRBV3-1 (or the pseudogene TRBV3-2) to TRBJ1-2, with D possibly matching TRBD1 (6 bases). Germline values: CDR1 LGHDT, CDR2 YNNKEL (reference sequence). V was trimmed by 1 base and J by 5 bases, leaving 23 bases between them. The CDR3 sequence is 18 residues long. CDR3 coding DNA: TGTGCCAGCAGCCAAGGATTAAGTAGGGGGGGCGCAAGGTATGGCTACACCTTC. Translation: CASSQGLSRGGARYGYTF.

This clone turned up a few times. The chain couples TRBV27 to TRBJ1-6; possibly TRBD1 for D (6 bases). V lost 6 bases and J lost 4, with 10 bases in between. The CDR3 sequence is 14 residues long. Per the germline V gene, CDR1 is MNHEY and CDR2 is SMNVEV (reference sequence). The CDR3 loop is CASSPGQYNSPLHF. For the CDR3, the DNA is TGTGCCAGCAGCCCAGGACAGTATAATTCACCCCTCCACTTT.

The chain links TRBV7-9 to TRBJ1-4; 7 nucleotides align to TRBD1. CDR3 size: 15 residues. Germline CDR1 reads SEHNR; CDR2 reads FQNEAQ (reference sequence). V lost 3 bases, J lost 5 bases, and 6 bases stayed unmatched. CDR3 protein: CASSFSTTGNEKLFF. The DNA for the CDR3 is TGTGCCAGCAGCTTCTCCACGACAGGGAATGAAAAACTGTTTTTT. Looking up the rest from reference TRBV7-9 and TRBJ1-4 gives the full variable domain: DTGVSQNPRHKITKRGQNVTFRCDPISEHNRLYWYRQTLGQGPEFLTYFQNEAQLEKSRLLSDRFSAERPKGSFSTLEIQRTEQGDSAMYLCASSFSTTGNEKLFFGSGTQLSVL.

V is TRBV19 and J is TRBJ2-6; D gene ambiguous. The CDR3 totals 13 residues. Trimming removed 7 bases from V and 0 bases from J, with 4 bases in between. Germline CDR1 LNHDA, CDR2 SQIVND (reference sequence). The CDR3 sequence is CASTISGANVLTF. The CDR3 DNA follows: TGTGCCAGTACCATCTCTGGGGCCAACGTCCTGACTTTC.

The genes are TRBV7-2 and TRBJ1-2; TRBD1 agrees at 8 bases. With V trimmed by 5 bases and J by 3 bases, 8 bases remained unmatched. Germline V CDR1 and CDR2: SGHTA, FQGNSA. The CDR3 is 15 amino acids. The DNA for the CDR3 is TGTGCCAGCAGCCCCTGGACAGGGATGGACTATGGCTACACCTTC. Its translation is CASSPWTGMDYGYTF.

This chain joins TRBV7-2 and TRBJ1-2; D not certain. The germline gives CDR1 SGHTA, CDR2 FQGNSA. V lost 5 bases to trimming and J lost 6 bases, with 19 bases between them. There are 15 residues in the CDR3. The CDR3 region has the DNA TGTGCCAGCAGCCGCGACCCCGAGGGAGTACATGGCTACACCTTC. This codes for CASSRDPEGVHGYTF.

CDR3 bases: TGTGCCAGCAGCGAGACAAACAGGGGTTCTGGCTACACCTTC. It specifies CASSETNRGSGYTF. This chain uses TRBV9 with TRBJ1-2; 7 bases line up with TRBD1. Germline CDR1 SGDLS, CDR2 YYNGEE. The CDR3 contains 14 residues. The V and J ends lost 3 bases and 7 bases, in that order; junction bases with no gene match: 9.

The chain couples TRBV3-1 (or the pseudogene TRBV3-2) to TRBJ2-1, with TRBD1 as a possible D gene (6 bases). This CDR3 is 13 amino acids long. Trimming left V 4 bases short and J 5 bases short, with 9 bases between. Germline V gene sequence: CDR1 LGHDT, CDR2 YNNKEL (reference sequence). DNA of the CDR3: TGTGCCAGCAGCCCCGGACAGAACAATGAGCAGTTCTTC. Residues: CASSPGQNNEQFF.

The chain carries TRBV5-1 and TRBJ1-1; TRBD1 aligns across 7 bases. J gave up 5 bases and V 1 base, and 8 bases lay outside the gene matches. The CDR3 runs to 15 residues. CDR1 and CDR2 from the germline V gene are SGHRS and YFSETQ. CDR3 amino acids: CASSLSQGRSTEAFF. The CDR3 bases are TGCGCCAGCAGCTTGTCACAGGGGAGGAGTACTGAAGCTTTCTTT.

V is TRBV5-8 and J is TRBJ1-2; possible D gene TRBD1, 5 bases. The V and J ends lost 5 bases and 3 bases respectively, with 11 bases between them. Germline CDR1 SGHTS, CDR2 YDEGEE. CDR3 length: 13 amino acids. The CDR3 spells CASRETGDYGYTF. DNA of the CDR3: TGTGCCAGCAGAGAAACAGGAGACTATGGCTACACCTTC.

The chain links TRBV19 to TRBJ1-5; D is uncertain. Between the trimmed V and J ends, which lost 3 bases and 7 bases, there was a span of 10 bases. The germline V gene has CDR1 LNHDA and CDR2 SQIVND (reference sequence). The CDR3 length is 13 residues. CDR3 nucleotide sequence: TGTGCCAGTAGTATTGGGCCGGCCCAGCCCCAGCATTTT. The encoded protein is CASSIGPAQPQHF.

The chain employs TRBV19 and TRBJ2-5, with 9 bases lining up with TRBD2. This CDR3 is 14 amino acids long. Germline V gene sequence: CDR1 LNHDA, CDR2 SQIVND (reference sequence). V was pared by 6 bases and J by 5 bases, with 7 bases of the junction left unmatched. The CDR3 sequence is CASSQRGAGETQYF. CDR3 nucleotide sequence: TGTGCCAGTAGCCAGCGGGGGGCCGGGGAGACCCAGTACTTC.

The chain joins TRBV2 to TRBJ1-3, with TRBD1 as a possible D gene (5 bases). V was trimmed by 4 bases and J by 3 bases, leaving 19 bases between them. CDR1 is SNHLY, CDR2 FYNNEI, per germline. This CDR3 is 17 amino acids long. The CDR3 loop reads CASSVEPAWGFGNTIYF. CDR3 DNA: TGTGCCAGCAGTGTGGAACCGGCCTGGGGCTTTGGAAACACCATATATTTT.

This sequence joins TRBV13 and TRBJ1-2, with unresolved D. CDR3 length equals 14 residues. Germline V CDR1 and CDR2: PRHDT, FYEKMQ (reference sequence). Trimming removed 5 bases from V and 2 bases from J, with 12 bases in between. DNA for the CDR3: TGTGCCAGCAGCAAAACCCGGGAAAACTATGGCTACACCTTC. Translation gives CASSKTRENYGYTF.

The chain uses TRBV19 and TRBJ1-1; 9 nucleotides line up with TRBD1. CDR1 and CDR2 from the germline V gene are LNHDA and SQIVND (reference sequence). This CDR3 spans 14 amino acids. V was pared by 4 bases and J by 5 bases, with 5 bases of the junction left unmatched. CDR3: CASSTTGGRTEAFF. The CDR3 coding sequence is TGTGCCAGTAGTACCACAGGGGGCCGAACTGAAGCTTTCTTT.

V gene TRBV6-1 combines with J gene TRBJ1-2; TRBD1 is a possible D gene (6 bases). The length of the CDR3 is 13 residues. V was pared by 3 bases and J by 7 bases, with 12 bases between. Germline lookup yields CDR1 MNHNS and CDR2 SASEGT. The CDR3 is CASSETTGSGYTF. Written as DNA, the CDR3 is TGTGCCAGCAGTGAGACGACAGGCTCTGGCTACACCTTC.

This chain joins TRBV24-1 and TRBJ1-4; 7 nucleotides match TRBD1. V was pared by 5 bases and J by 8 bases, with 7 bases of the junction left unmatched. Germline V gene lookup returns CDR1 KGHDR and CDR2 SFDVKD. The CDR3 contains 14 residues. The DNA for the CDR3 is TGTGCCACCAGTGTGTTGCAGGGGGGAGAAAAACTGTTTTTT. Translating it yields CATSVLQGGEKLFF.